These 28 T cell receptor beta chains were all obtained from the same sample, sequenced in a study of blood T cell repertoires in COVID-19. Produced via immunoSEQ multiplex PCR; TCRdb's table is partial and in-frame only. The sample lists tens of thousands of clones, under 85% occurring once. Sequenced input: peripheral blood. The receptors were gathered from a man aged 50 to 60 with COVID-19, enrolled during active disease.

This sequence joins TRBV5-6 and TRBJ1-1, with D possibly TRBD1 on 5 matching bases. This CDR3 contains 16 residues. In germline, CDR1 is SGHDT, CDR2 YYEEEE. The V gene lost 0 bases and the J gene lost 5 bases, with 17 bases spanning the gap. The CDR3 sequence is CASSLASLAAGTEAFF. The CDR3 DNA reads as TGTGCCAGCAGCTTGGCCTCTCTGGCCGCAGGGACTGAAGCTTTCTTT.

This clone has only a few counts. The gene calls are TRBV30 and TRBJ1-5, with D possibly matching TRBD1 (6 bases). With 2 bases removed from V and 5 bases from J, the gap between germline ends came to 10 bases. The CDR3 is 13 residues long. Germline CDR1 GTSNPN, CDR2 SVGIG (reference sequence). CDR3 coding DNA: TGTGCCTGGAGTACGGGGGGCGATCAGCCCCAGCATTTT. Amino acids: CAWSTGGDQPQHF.

J is TRBJ2-3 and V is TRBV11-3; D is perhaps TRBD1 (6 bases). The CDR3 extends over 15 amino acids. V was cut by 4 bases and J by 2 bases, with 13 bases left in between. Per germline, CDR1 SGHNT and CDR2 YENEEA. CDR3: CASSYSGHNTDTQYF. The DNA for the CDR3 is TGTGCCAGCAGCTACTCGGGACACAACACAGATACGCAGTATTTT.

This chain connects TRBV7-2 to TRBJ1-3; no clear D. The germline V gene has CDR1 SGHTA and CDR2 FQGNSA. V shed 5 bases and J shed 3 bases, with 14 bases lying between them. This CDR3 is 15 amino acids long. The CDR3 reads CASSLGGRIGNTIYF. DNA of the CDR3: TGTGCCAGCAGCCTCGGAGGTAGAATTGGAAACACCATATATTTT.

The chain is built from TRBV5-1 and TRBJ2-7; D might be TRBD1 (6 bases). Trimming stripped 4 bases from V and 5 bases from J, with 19 bases between. Looked up from germline, CDR1 is SGHRS and CDR2 is YFSETQ. The CDR3 is 15 residues long. For the CDR3, the DNA is TGCGCCAGCAGCACCGGGACATACACCCGAGACGAGCAGTACTTC. Its translation is CASSTGTYTRDEQYF. The full variable domain, with the rest looked up from reference TRBV5-1 and TRBJ2-7, is KAGVTQTPRYLIKTRGQQVTLSCSPISGHRSVSWYQQTPGQGLQFLFEYFSETQRNKGNFPGRFSGRQFSNSRSEMNVSTLELGDSALYLCASSTGTYTRDEQYFGPGTRLTVT.

The chain carries TRBV6-5 and TRBJ1-1; 7 bases are shared with TRBD1. The CDR3 runs 14 residues. V lost 6 bases to trimming and J lost 0 bases; unmatched junction nucleotides: 4. Looked up from germline, CDR1 is MNHEY and CDR2 is SVGAGI. The CDR3 bases are TGTGCCAGCAGCCCGACAGGGCTGAACACTGAAGCTTTCTTT. Amino acid sequence: CASSPTGLNTEAFF.

The rearrangement uses TRBV13 and TRBJ2-7, with a weak D call TRBD1 (6 bases). The germline V gene has CDR1 PRHDT and CDR2 FYEKMQ (reference sequence). Trimming cost V 5 bases and J 6 bases, with 11 bases left between them. The CDR3 sequence is 12 residues long. CDR3 DNA: TGTGCCAGCAGCCTGACAGGATCCGAGCAGTACTTC. The encoded protein is CASSLTGSEQYF.

The chain links TRBV7-8 to TRBJ2-1; D possibly corresponds to TRBD2 (5 bases). The V gene lost 5 bases and the J gene lost 0 bases, with 14 bases spanning the gap. Per germline, CDR1 SGHVS and CDR2 FQNEAQ. This CDR3 is built from 16 residues. Here the CDR3 DNA reads TGTGCCAGCAGCGGCCGGGGTGCCCTCTCCTACAATGAGCAGTTCTTC. Translated: CASSGRGALSYNEQFF.

This clone came up a few times. The chain employs TRBV11-2 and TRBJ1-3, with TRBD1 identical over 7 bases. The V gene's germline CDR1 is SGHAT and CDR2 FQNNGV. The CDR3 has 18 amino acids. The V gene end was trimmed by 4 bases and the J gene end by 2 bases; junction bases not matched to a gene: 14. CDR3 nucleotides: TGTGCCAGCAGCTCAATTAGACAGGGCCCCAGGACTGGAAACACCATATATTTT. It yields the protein CASSSIRQGPRTGNTIYF.

This chain connects TRBV18 to TRBJ1-1, with 7 bases matching TRBD1. Losses at the gene ends were 2 bases for V and 5 bases for J; bases not matched to a gene: 8. The V gene's germline CDR1 is KGHSH and CDR2 LQKENI. The CDR3 is made up of 15 amino acids. CDR3 residues: CASSPEQGMRTEAFF. The CDR3 DNA reads as TGTGCCAGCTCACCAGAACAGGGGATGAGAACTGAAGCTTTCTTT.

The chain carries TRBV6-4 and TRBJ1-1, with D possibly being TRBD1 (6 bases). CDR1 is MRHNA and CDR2 is SNTAGT in the germline V gene. This CDR3 is built from 13 residues. The V end lost 3 bases, the J end lost 2 bases, and 7 bases lay between the germline ends. CDR3: CASSEQGNTEAFF. CDR3 coding DNA: TGTGCCAGCAGTGAACAGGGTAACACTGAAGCTTTCTTT.

This clone was picked up one time. The chain uses TRBV5-1 and TRBJ1-4; 7 nucleotides match TRBD1. The CDR3 is made up of 14 amino acids. CDR1 and CDR2 from the germline V gene are SGHRS and YFSETQ. V shed 0 bases, J shed 7 bases, and the junction held 3 bases outside the gene matches. The CDR3 loop is CASSLAPGGEKLFF. The CDR3 DNA is TGCGCCAGCAGCTTGGCCCCAGGGGGTGAAAAACTGTTTTTT.

The chain recombines TRBV20-1 with TRBJ1-5; D not resolved. Trimming removed 3 bases at V and 5 bases at J, with 23 bases between. Looked up from germline, CDR1 is DFQATT and CDR2 is SNEGSKA (reference sequence). The CDR3 contains 17 residues. The CDR3 reads CSASRAVEDLMYQPQHF. The CDR3 DNA is TGCAGTGCTAGTAGGGCTGTGGAGGACCTTATGTATCAGCCCCAGCATTTT.

V usage is TRBV25-1 and J usage is TRBJ1-6; D perhaps matches TRBD1 (6 bases). The ends were cut back, 10 bases at V and 0 bases at J, with 13 bases in the middle. The CDR3 covers 15 residues. Germline assignment: CDR1 MGHDK and CDR2 SYGVNS. The CDR3 sequence is CATEGGNSYNSPLHF. CDR3 DNA: TGTGCCACCGAGGGGGGGAACTCCTATAATTCACCCCTCCACTTT.

The chain is built from TRBV20-1 and TRBJ2-2, with D perhaps TRBD1 (5 bases). This CDR3 has 11 amino acids. Trimming removed 6 bases from V and 5 bases from J, with 7 bases in between. CDR1 DFQATT and CDR2 SNEGSKA come from the germline V gene (reference sequence). CDR3 nucleotides: TGCAGTGCCAGGGCAACCGGGGAGCTGTTTTTT. Translation: CSARATGELFF.

The chain carries TRBV3-1 (or the pseudogene TRBV3-2) and TRBJ2-5, with D perhaps matching TRBD2 (6 bases). Germline loops: CDR1 LGHDT, CDR2 YNNKEL (reference sequence). This CDR3 comprises 13 residues. Trimming removed 4 bases from V and 3 bases from J, with 9 bases in between. In DNA, the CDR3 is TGTGCCAGCAGCCTTTGGAGGGAAGAGACCCAGTACTTC. Its translation is CASSLWREETQYF.

The CDR3 DNA sequence: TGTGCCAGCAGTCAAACAGGGGCCGGCTACACCTTC. Translated: CASSQTGAGYTF. This chain links TRBV6-5 with TRBJ1-2; 7 bases align to TRBD1. Trimming cost V 5 bases and J 8 bases; bases outside gene matches: 5. This CDR3 is built from 12 residues. CDR1 is MNHEY and CDR2 is SVGAGI in the germline V gene.

The chain has TRBV5-1 and TRBJ1-6; D is unclear. Trimming cost V 0 bases and J 2 bases, with 12 bases left between them. Germline V gene data show CDR1 as SGHRS and CDR2 as YFSETQ. The CDR3 covers 17 residues. The CDR3: CASSLADGVAYNSPLHF. The CDR3 DNA sequence: TGCGCCAGCAGCTTGGCCGATGGAGTGGCCTATAATTCACCCCTCCACTTT.

The rearrangement links TRBV12-3 or TRBV12-4 to TRBJ2-5, with D unresolved. Trimming took off 3 bases at V and 7 bases at J, with 12 bases between the two ends. The CDR3 totals 13 residues. The CDR3 loop reads CASSFDREVTQYF. The DNA of the CDR3 is TGTGCCAGCAGTTTTGACCGAGAGGTGACCCAGTACTTC.

V and J are TRBV4-2 and TRBJ1-2; D gene unclear. CDR1 is LGHNA, CDR2 YNFKEQ, per germline. Trimming removed 0 bases from V and 4 bases from J, with 24 bases in between. The CDR3 is 19 residues long. CDR3 in DNA: TGTGCCAGCAGCCAAGACAATGCCCGAGGCCACCTAGTACTCTATGGCTACACCTTC. Translating it yields CASSQDNARGHLVLYGYTF.

The chain couples TRBV5-1 to TRBJ2-7, with a weak D call TRBD1 (5 bases). V lost 0 bases to trimming and J lost 6 bases, with 13 bases between them. This CDR3 spans 14 amino acids. The V gene's germline CDR1 is SGHRS and CDR2 YFSETQ. The CDR3 bases are TGCGCCAGCAGCTTGGAAGTCAGGGCAACCGAGCAGTACTTC. Translating gives CASSLEVRATEQYF.

The gene calls are TRBV18 and TRBJ1-2, with TRBD1 as a possible D gene (6 bases). CDR1 and CDR2 (germline): KGHSH, LQKENI. Trimming removed 3 bases from V and 5 bases from J, with 10 bases in between. This CDR3 comprises 13 residues. CDR3 nucleotide sequence: TGTGCCAGCTCACCCGGGGACATTTATGGCTACACCTTC. Protein product: CASSPGDIYGYTF.

This chain uses TRBV14 with TRBJ2-1; D unresolved. V was pared by 2 bases and J by 6 bases, with 17 bases between. The CDR3 length is 16 residues. Germline V gene sequence: CDR1 SGHDN, CDR2 FVKESK. CDR3 coding DNA: TGTGCCAGCAGCCAACTACTTCCGGAATCGGGCAATGAGCAGTTCTTC. This gives the protein CASSQLLPESGNEQFF. The whole variable domain, remainder taken from reference TRBV14 and TRBJ2-1, is EAGVTQFPSHSVIEKGQTVTLRCDPISGHDNLYWYRRVMGKEIKFLLHFVKESKQDESGMPNNRFLAERTGGTYSTLKVQPAELEDSGVYFCASSQLLPESGNEQFFGPGTRLTVL.

The V gene is TRBV9, the J gene TRBJ2-7, with D possibly matching TRBD1 (5 bases). CDR1 is SGDLS and CDR2 is YYNGEE in the germline V gene. The CDR3 sequence is 15 residues long. Trimming stripped 0 bases from V and 2 bases from J, with 12 bases between. The CDR3 sequence: CASSVGAGLAYEQYF. The DNA for the CDR3 is TGTGCCAGCAGCGTAGGGGCAGGGTTAGCCTACGAGCAGTACTTC. Filled out from reference TRBV9 and TRBJ2-7, the complete variable domain reads DSGVTQTPKHLITATGQRVTLRCSPRSGDLSVYWYQQSLDQGLQFLIQYYNGEERAKGNILERFSAQQFPDLHSELNLSSLELGDSALYFCASSVGAGLAYEQYFGPGTRLTVT.

The V and J genes are TRBV11-3 and TRBJ2-1; tentative D call: TRBD2 (7 bases). Germline-derived CDR1 and CDR2 are SGHNT and YENEEA. The V end lost 5 bases, the J end lost 3 bases, and 17 bases lay between the germline ends. The CDR3 is 16 residues long. The CDR3 DNA follows: TGTGCCAGCAGCGGAACGGGGGCGGGGGTCTACAATGAGCAGTTCTTC. It specifies CASSGTGAGVYNEQFF. The whole variable domain, remainder taken from reference TRBV11-3 and TRBJ2-1, is EAGVVQSPRYKIIEKKQPVAFWCNPISGHNTLYWYLQNLGQGPELLIRYENEEAVDDSQLPKDRFSAERLKGVDSTLKIQPAELGDSAVYLCASSGTGAGVYNEQFFGPGTRLTVL.

V and J are TRBV2 and TRBJ2-1; 8 nucleotides agree with TRBD2. J gave up 8 bases and V 7 bases, and 7 bases lay outside the gene matches. This CDR3 is 13 amino acids long. Germline V gives CDR1 SNHLY, CDR2 FYNNEI. The CDR3 nucleotides read TGTGCCAGCAAAGGGACTAGTGCCTATGAGCAGTTCTTC. This encodes CASKGTSAYEQFF.

The rearrangement uses TRBV10-3 and TRBJ1-1; 7 bases fit TRBD1. Germline V CDR1 and CDR2: ENHRY, SYGVKD. The CDR3 sequence is 16 residues long. V gave up 4 bases and J gave up 0 bases; unmatched junction bases: 8. CDR3 in DNA: TGTGCCATCAGTGGATATAAGACAGGGTTGAACACTGAAGCTTTCTTT. This translates into CAISGYKTGLNTEAFF.

The chain combines TRBV5-1 with TRBJ2-1; 7 bases align to TRBD1. V shed 2 bases, J shed 3 bases, and the junction held 2 bases outside the gene matches. The germline V gene encodes CDR1 SGHRS and CDR2 YFSETQ. CDR3 length: 14 amino acids. The CDR3 loop is CASSLRQGYNEQFF. The CDR3 nucleotides are TGCGCCAGCAGCTTACGACAGGGCTACAATGAGCAGTTCTTC. The full variable domain, in which reference TRBV5-1 and TRBJ2-1 provide the parts outside the CDR3, is KAGVTQTPRYLIKTRGQQVTLSCSPISGHRSVSWYQQTPGQGLQFLFEYFSETQRNKGNFPGRFSGRQFSNSRSEMNVSTLELGDSALYLCASSLRQGYNEQFFGPGTRLTVL.